Presented here are 3 T cell receptor beta chains from one specimen sequenced in a study of blood T cell repertoires in COVID-19. Repertoires were generated with immunoSEQ multiplex PCR, while TCRdb's copy carries only in-frame clones and drops some. The table lists around 400,000 clones, 80% to 90% of them singletons, with 1% to 1.5% in the top ten. The specimen sequenced was peripheral blood. Receptors originate from a man in his forties or fifties with acute or convalescent COVID-19.

The rearrangement joins TRBV5-6 to TRBJ2-1; 7 bases are a match to TRBD2. Germline CDR1 SGHDT, CDR2 YYEEEE. This CDR3 spans 15 amino acids. After removal of 2 bases from V and 6 bases from J, the junction contained 8 bases not matched to a gene. This chain's CDR3 is CASSLASGFPNEQFF. CDR3 DNA sequence: TGTGCCAGCAGCTTAGCTAGCGGTTTCCCCAATGAGCAGTTCTTC.

J is TRBJ2-1 and V is TRBV4-3; 9 bases agree with TRBD2. Germline V gene data show CDR1 as LGHNA and CDR2 as YSLEER. Trimming at V came to 0 bases and at J to 9 bases, leaving 15 bases not matched to a gene. The CDR3 covers 18 residues. CDR3 protein: CASSQDLGGGAWNSEQFF. CDR3 sequence (DNA): TGCGCCAGCAGCCAAGATTTGGGCGGGGGGGCCTGGAATAGTGAGCAGTTCTTC.

This rearrangement joins TRBV4-1 to TRBJ2-2; D possibly corresponds to TRBD1 (5 bases). Germline V gives CDR1 MGHRA, CDR2 YSYEKL. The CDR3 consists of 14 residues. V was pared by 0 bases and J by 6 bases, with 8 bases between. The CDR3 loop is CASSQDRVAGELFF. For the CDR3, the DNA is TGCGCCAGCAGCCAAGACAGGGTGGCCGGGGAGCTGTTTTTT.